The 30 T cell receptor beta chains presented below share a single source sample, sequenced in a study of T cell repertoires in cytomegalovirus infection. Which antigens these TCRs recognize remains unknown. TCRdb redid the calling of the reads with MiXCR, one entry per CDR3 protein. Found here are approximately 1,000,000 distinct CDR3 sequences, 30% to 40% of them singletons; the top ten hold 13%. The sample in question was cultured CD8+ T cells from PBMCs, obtained from culture after CMV antigen stimulation. Every receptor here comes from a human donor in good health (CMV status not recorded). Some clones in this sample may be carry-over from other donors' samples.

This clonotype was picked up a small number of times. The chain joins TRBV12-3 or TRBV12-4 to TRBJ1-5, with a possible D match to TRBD1 (5 bases). CDR3 length: 13 residues. Trimming removed 5 bases at V and 6 bases at J, with 11 bases between. The CDR3 sequence is CASSQGRIQPQHF. Written as DNA, the CDR3 is TGTGCCAGCAGTCAGGGAAGGATTCAGCCCCAGCATTTT.

The chain recombines TRBV19 with TRBJ1-1; D perhaps matches TRBD1 (6 bases). Germline V gene sequence: CDR1 LNHDA, CDR2 SQIVND (reference sequence). Trimming stripped 5 bases from V and 0 bases from J, with 16 bases between. The CDR3 extends over 16 amino acids. This CDR3 reads CASSYRQALMNTEAFF. The CDR3 DNA sequence: TGTGCCAGTAGTTACCGACAGGCTCTCATGAACACTGAAGCTTTCTTT.

There are many counts of this clonotype. V gene TRBV4-1 combines with J gene TRBJ2-1, with D possibly TRBD1 on 6 matching bases. V gave up 1 base and J gave up 9 bases, with 16 bases separating them. The CDR3 length is 15 residues. Germline-derived CDR1 and CDR2 are MGHRA and YSYEKL. The CDR3 DNA reads as TGCGCCAGCAGCCAAGTTTTTCAGGGGTATGGTGAGCAGTTCTTC. Its translation is CASSQVFQGYGEQFF.

This clonotype was observed a few times. The chain carries TRBV6-2 or TRBV6-3 and TRBJ1-1; D possibly corresponds to TRBD1 (6 bases). V dropped 1 base and J dropped 6 bases, with 9 bases sitting between them. CDR1 is MNHEY and CDR2 is SVGEGT in the germline V gene. The CDR3 is 13 residues long. The CDR3 region has the DNA TGTGCCAGCAGTTACTTGGACAGACCTGAAGCTTTCTTT. It codes for CASSYLDRPEAFF.

This clonotype was observed a few times. The genes are TRBV6-1 and TRBJ2-1; 9 nucleotides line up with TRBD1. The germline V gene has CDR1 MNHNS and CDR2 SASEGT. V lost 9 bases and J lost 4; bases outside the gene matches: 7. CDR3 length: 14 amino acids. CDR3 sequence reads: CASQPGQGYNEQFF. In nucleotides, the CDR3 is TGTGCCAGTCAGCCCGGACAGGGGTACAATGAGCAGTTCTTC.

There are many counts of this clonotype. The genes are TRBV7-2 and TRBJ2-7, with 11 positions matching TRBD2. After removal of 3 bases from V and 4 bases from J, the junction contained 5 bases not matched to a gene. Germline V lookup: CDR1 SGHTA, CDR2 FQGNSA. The length of the CDR3 is 15 residues. CDR3 nucleotide sequence: TGTGCCAGCAGCTTCCAGACTAGCGGGGTTTACGAGCAGTACTTC. This sequence encodes CASSFQTSGVYEQYF.

This clonotype has at least ten counts. One end of the junction fails to match germline, which may point to a read error. The chain recombines TRBV9 with TRBJ2-3, with TRBD2 matching over 7 bases. The CDR3 spans 14 residues. CDR1 and CDR2 from the germline V gene are SGDLS and YYNGEE. CDR3 nucleotides: TGCGCCAGCAGCGAGGGAGGGAGCACAGATACGCAGTATTTT. Residues: CASSEGGSTDTQYF. Filled out from reference TRBV9 and TRBJ2-3, the complete variable domain reads DSGVTQTPKHLITATGQRVTLRCSPRSGDLSVYWYQQSLDQGLQFLIQYYNGEERAKGNILERFSAQQFPDLHSELNLSSLELGDSALYFCASSEGGSTDTQYFGPGTRLTVL.

In this sample, this clonotype turned up a few times. The rearrangement uses TRBV10-3 and TRBJ1-3; a possible D gene is TRBD1 (6 bases). Germline assignment: CDR1 ENHRY and CDR2 SYGVKD. Trimming removed 3 bases at V and 4 bases at J, with 19 bases between. This CDR3 has 17 residues. CDR3 region: CAISEQRQATEGNTIYF. Written as DNA, the CDR3 is TGTGCCATCAGTGAACAGCGACAGGCGACCGAAGGAAACACCATATATTTT.

The V and J genes are TRBV6-6 and TRBJ1-5, with 9 bases fitting TRBD1. The J segment lost 3 bases and the V segment lost 0 bases, leaving 6 bases of the junction unmatched. Germline V gene lookup returns CDR1 MNHNY and CDR2 SVGAGI (reference sequence). This CDR3 has 17 amino acids. The CDR3: CASSYSNGTGHNQPQHF. In DNA form, the CDR3 reads TGTGCCAGCAGTTACTCGAACGGGACAGGGCACAATCAGCCCCAGCATTTT.

This clonotype was picked up many times. The J gene is TRBJ2-1, the V gene TRBV20-1, with 9 nucleotides matching TRBD1. The CDR3 has 13 amino acids. Germline lookup yields CDR1 DFQATT and CDR2 SNEGSKA (reference sequence). Trimming at V came to 7 bases and at J to 3 bases, leaving 4 bases not matched to a gene. For the CDR3, the DNA is TGCAGTGGGACAGGGGAGAACTACAATGAGCAGTTCTTC. It translates to CSGTGENYNEQFF.

This clonotype has at least ten counts. This chain links TRBV9 with TRBJ2-7; possibly TRBD1 or TRBD2 for D (6 bases each). Trimming took off 4 bases at V and 2 bases at J, with 13 bases between the two ends. The CDR3 is 14 residues long. Germline CDR1 reads SGDLS; CDR2 reads YYNGEE. The CDR3 DNA reads TGTGCCAGCAGCCCCGAGGGGGGCCCCTACGAGCAGTACGTC. It specifies CASSPEGGPYEQYV.

In its sample, this clonotype was seen a few times. The chain combines TRBV7-6 with TRBJ2-2, with TRBD1 as a possible D gene (6 bases). Per germline, CDR1 SGHVS and CDR2 FNYEAQ. Trimming took 1 base from V and 4 from J, leaving 19 bases between them. This CDR3 contains 18 residues. The CDR3 here is CASSLEWFLGQGTGELFF. The CDR3 bases are TGTGCCAGCAGCTTAGAGTGGTTTTTGGGACAAGGCACCGGGGAGCTGTTTTTT.

The rearrangement links TRBV7-6 to TRBJ2-3; TRBD2 matches at 8 bases. Germline CDR1 reads SGHVS; CDR2 reads FNYEAQ. The V gene end was trimmed by 7 bases and the J gene end by 4 bases; junction bases not matched to a gene: 4. The CDR3 spans 13 residues. Here the CDR3 reads CASTGGWADTQYF. The CDR3, as DNA: TGTGCCAGCACGGGGGGGTGGGCAGATACGCAGTATTTT.

Ten or more counts support this clonotype. V usage is TRBV28 and J usage is TRBJ1-5; no reliable D call. The CDR3 is 18 amino acids. V lost 7 bases and J 0 bases, leaving 22 bases between the germline ends. Per the germline V gene, CDR1 is MDHEN and CDR2 is SYDVKM. CDR3 sequence: CASNQFGSGPYSNQPQHF. CDR3 nucleotides: TGTGCCAGCAACCAATTTGGCAGTGGGCCCTATAGCAATCAGCCCCAGCATTTT.

The genes are TRBV15 and TRBJ1-6; no firm D call. This CDR3 comprises 12 residues. The V gene lost 5 bases and the J gene lost 7 bases, with 6 bases spanning the gap. Germline V lookup: CDR1 LNHNV, CDR2 YYDKDF (reference sequence). The CDR3 bases are TGTGCCACCAGCGGATGGAATTCACCCCTCCACTTT. Protein: CATSGWNSPLHF.

The genes are TRBV7-3 and TRBJ2-2, with 9 bases aligning to TRBD2. The CDR3 spans 16 residues. Trimming removed 1 base from V and 1 base from J; junction bases left unmatched: 1. Germline loops: CDR1 SGHTA, CDR2 FQGTGA. The chain's CDR3 is CASSLKTSGNTGELFF. The CDR3 coding sequence is TGTGCCAGCAGCTTAAAGACTAGCGGGAACACCGGGGAGCTGTTTTTT.

This clonotype was counted at least ten times. The chain carries TRBV12-3 or TRBV12-4 and TRBJ1-4; unclear D gene. This CDR3 has 15 amino acids. V lost 1 base and J lost 8, with 14 bases in between. CDR3 sequence: CASSLGVGSREKLFF. The CDR3 DNA sequence: TGTGCCAGCAGTTTAGGTGTCGGAAGTAGGGAAAAACTGTTTTTT.

This chain links TRBV19 with TRBJ2-3; perhaps TRBD1 as D (5 bases). The J call could be wrong; TRBJ1-5 is a better fit for the DNA end. CDR1 LNHDA and CDR2 SQIVND come from the germline V gene (reference sequence). The CDR3 sequence is 15 residues long. The CDR3 is CASSIRGASTDTQHF. The CDR3 coding sequence is TGTGCCAGTAGTATAAGAGGGGCCTCCACAGATACGCAGCATTTT.

The genes are TRBV12-3 or TRBV12-4 and TRBJ2-7; no reliable D call. The CDR3 runs 12 residues. With 4 bases removed from V and 7 bases from J, the gap between germline ends came to 11 bases. The CDR3 loop reads CASSSEAEEQYV. The CDR3 DNA is TGTGCCAGCAGTTCTGAAGCTGAGGAGCAGTACGTC.

About this clonotype itself: Its ends do not fully match the called genes, so a read error is possible. This sequence joins TRBV4-1 and TRBJ2-2, with D perhaps TRBD2 (5 bases). Germline CDR1 and CDR2: MGHRA and YSYEKL. The CDR3 is made up of 17 amino acids. The CDR3 DNA sequence: TGTGCCAGCAGCCAAGATCCAGGACTCCTCTTCCCCGGGGAGCTGTTTTTT. It is translated as CASSQDPGLLFPGELFF.

This clonotype was seen only a few times. In DNA, the CDR3 is TGTGCCAGCAGTTTATCGCGGGTTTATGGCTACACCTTC. Translating gives CASSLSRVYGYTF. V usage is TRBV12-3 or TRBV12-4 and J usage is TRBJ1-2, with D unclear. Deletions cut 2 bases from V and 5 bases from J, with 9 bases between. CDR3 length equals 13 residues.

This clonotype showed up just a few times. V is TRBV11-3 and J is TRBJ2-3, with D perhaps TRBD2 (6 bases). CDR1 is SGHNT, CDR2 YENEEA, per germline. Trimming pared 4 bases from V and 2 bases from J, leaving 10 bases between. CDR3 length: 14 amino acids. The CDR3 nucleotides are TGTGCCAGCAGCTCACCGGGGGTCACAGATACGCAGTATTTT. Translating gives CASSSPGVTDTQYF. The variable domain in full, with the rest retrieved from reference TRBV11-3 and TRBJ2-3, is EAGVVQSPRYKIIEKKQPVAFWCNPISGHNTLYWYLQNLGQGPELLIRYENEEAVDDSQLPKDRFSAERLKGVDSTLKIQPAELGDSAVYLCASSSPGVTDTQYFGPGTRLTVL.

This clonotype has a count of ten or more. The V and J genes are TRBV7-6 and TRBJ2-1; 13 positions match TRBD2. Looked up from germline, CDR1 is SGHVS and CDR2 is FNYEAQ. Trimming removed 1 base from V and 4 bases from J; junction bases left unmatched: 7. The CDR3 consists of 18 residues. The CDR3 bases are TGTGCCAGCAGCTTAGGGACTAGCGGGGGCCCGGGATACAATGAGCAGTTCTTC. It translates to CASSLGTSGGPGYNEQFF.

This chain connects TRBV4-1 to TRBJ1-3, with D unclear. The CDR3 contains 15 residues. Germline lookup yields CDR1 MGHRA and CDR2 YSYEKL. V was trimmed by 1 base and J by 0 bases, leaving 7 bases between them. The CDR3 DNA reads TGCGCCAGCAGCCAAGGACCGGGCTCTGGAAACACCATATATTTT. Its protein product is CASSQGPGSGNTIYF.

The chain joins TRBV6-2 or TRBV6-3 to TRBJ2-1; 12 nucleotides align to TRBD2. Trimming at V came to 4 bases and at J to 0 bases, leaving 4 bases not matched to a gene. CDR1 is MNHEY, CDR2 SVGEGT, per germline. The CDR3 sequence is 17 residues long. DNA for the CDR3: TGTGCCAGCAGTTCACTAGCGGGGGGTACCTCCTACAATGAGCAGTTCTTC. Protein product: CASSSLAGGTSYNEQFF.

The table lists this clonotype with many counts. The chain joins TRBV7-9 to TRBJ2-6; a weak D match, TRBD1 (5 bases). Trimming pared 11 bases from V and 0 bases from J, leaving 14 bases between. The CDR3 is 15 residues long. Germline assignment: CDR1 SEHNR and CDR2 FQNEAQ (reference sequence). DNA for the CDR3: TGTGCCGGTACTGACAGCCGCTCTGGGGCCAACGTCCTGACTTTC. It yields the protein CAGTDSRSGANVLTF.

On this clonotype itself: A read error may produce the germline difference seen at one junction end. V gene TRBV12-3 or TRBV12-4 combines with J gene TRBJ1-1; 8 nucleotides match TRBD1. The CDR3 consists of 16 residues. Here the CDR3 reads CASSLGATGGATKAFF. The CDR3, as DNA: TGTGCCAGCAGTTTGGGGGCCACAGGGGGGGCCACTAAAGCTTTCTTT.

This clonotype was recorded a few times. The rearrangement links TRBV7-9 to TRBJ1-5; 12 nucleotides agree with TRBD1. The V and J ends lost 1 base and 7 bases, in that order; junction bases with no gene match: 2. Per the germline V gene, CDR1 is SEHNR and CDR2 is FQNEAQ (reference sequence). The CDR3 loop spans 15 amino acids. The CDR3 loop reads CASSLGGQGAQPQHF. The CDR3 DNA is TGTGCCAGCAGCTTAGGGGGACAGGGGGCCCAGCCCCAGCATTTT.

This clonotype has only a few counts. The rearrangement links TRBV27 to TRBJ2-1, with 7 positions matching TRBD1. The V gene's germline CDR1 is MNHEY and CDR2 SMNVEV (reference sequence). CDR3 length equals 14 residues. Losses at the gene ends were 6 bases for V and 4 bases for J; bases not matched to a gene: 6. The CDR3 reads CASRPGTAYNEQFF. The DNA of the CDR3 is TGTGCCAGCAGGCCCGGGACAGCATACAATGAGCAGTTCTTC.

A remark on this clonotype: Germline and junction disagree at one end, which may indicate a read error. The CDR3 DNA reads as TGTGCCAGTAGTCCATGGCGGAGGGCGTTCAATGAGCAGCTCTTC. This codes for CASSPWRRAFNEQLF. V usage is TRBV19 and J usage is TRBJ2-1, with D perhaps TRBD2 (6 bases). Per the germline V gene, CDR1 is LNHDA and CDR2 is SQIVND (reference sequence). The CDR3 has 15 residues. The variable domain in full, with the rest retrieved from reference TRBV19 and TRBJ2-1, is DGGITQSPKYLFRKEGQNVTLSCEQNLNHDAMYWYRQDPGQGLRLIYYSQIVNDFQKGDIAEGYSVSREKKESFPLTVTSAQKNPTAFYLCASSPWRRAFNEQLFGPGTRLTVL.